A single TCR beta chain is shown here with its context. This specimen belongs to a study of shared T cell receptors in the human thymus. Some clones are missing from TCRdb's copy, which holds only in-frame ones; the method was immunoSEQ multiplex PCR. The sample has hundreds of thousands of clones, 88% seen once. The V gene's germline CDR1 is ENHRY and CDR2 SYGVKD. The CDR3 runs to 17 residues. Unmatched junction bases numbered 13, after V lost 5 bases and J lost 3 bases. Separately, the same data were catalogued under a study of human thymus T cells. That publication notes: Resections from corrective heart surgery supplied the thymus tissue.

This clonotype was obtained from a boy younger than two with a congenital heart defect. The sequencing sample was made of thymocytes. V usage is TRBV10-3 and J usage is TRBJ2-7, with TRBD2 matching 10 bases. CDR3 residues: CAISPLAGVPHYYEQYF. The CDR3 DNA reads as TGTGCCATCAGTCCCCTAGCGGGGGTCCCCCACTACTACGAGCAGTACTTC.